These 12 T cell receptor beta chains were sequenced from one sample in a study of CD8 T cells in Susac syndrome. RNA was extracted with the RNeasy kit, and a quantity of 0.5 to 1 ug was reverse transcribed using random hexamers. TCRdb analysed the immunoSEQ multiplex PCR reads with MiXCR anew, one entry per CDR3 protein. This sample carries about 210,000 distinct CDR3 sequences, approximately 94% of them seen once, and the ten largest clones take approximately 0.15%. The source material was CD4+ T cells from PBMCs. The receptors stem from a human donor with Susac syndrome.

The CDR3 reads CASSPLAVDTDTQYF. The CDR3 DNA reads as TGTGCCAGCAGCCCCTTAGCGGTAGACACAGATACGCAGTATTTT. The rearrangement uses TRBV7-2 and TRBJ2-3; maybe TRBD2 (6 bases). The CDR3 spans 15 residues. V gave up 5 bases and J gave up 2 bases, with 14 bases separating them. Germline values: CDR1 SGHTA, CDR2 FQGNSA. The entire variable domain, with the rest obtained from reference TRBV7-2 and TRBJ2-3, is as follows: GAGVSQSPSNKVTEKGKDVELRCDPISGHTALYWYRQSLGQGLEFLIYFQGNSAPDKSGLPSDRFSAERTGGSVSTLTIQRTQQEDSAVYLCASSPLAVDTDTQYFGPGTRLTVL.

The CDR3, as DNA: TGTGCCAGCAGTGTGAGGGGAGACAGGCGGTATAATTCACCCCTCCACTTT. This encodes CASSVRGDRRYNSPLHF. The rearrangement links TRBV2 to TRBJ1-6; D is possibly TRBD1 (6 bases). Trimming shortened V by 4 bases and J by 4 bases, and 17 bases separated the two germline ends. The CDR3 contains 17 residues. Per germline, CDR1 SNHLY and CDR2 FYNNEI.

This clonotype turned up a few times. The chain has TRBV20-1 and TRBJ2-7; D is ambiguous. Germline-derived CDR1 and CDR2 are DFQATT and SNEGSKA (reference sequence). This CDR3 is 12 amino acids long. V gave up 3 bases and J gave up 0 bases, with 6 bases separating them. The CDR3: CSARDSSYEQYF. The CDR3 bases are TGCAGTGCTAGGGATAGCTCCTACGAGCAGTACTTC.

The chain carries TRBV5-1 and TRBJ1-4, with D possibly TRBD1 on 5 matching bases. CDR1 SGHRS and CDR2 YFSETQ come from the germline V gene. V was pared by 4 bases and J by 8 bases, with 18 bases between. The length of the CDR3 is 15 residues. The CDR3 is CASSPLSGEEEKLFF. As DNA, the CDR3 is TGCGCCAGCAGCCCCCTCTCGGGGGAGGAGGAAAAACTGTTTTTT.

The chain joins TRBV6-6 to TRBJ2-5; maybe TRBD2 (5 bases). The CDR3 contains 15 residues. Germline V gene sequence: CDR1 MNHNY, CDR2 SVGAGI (reference sequence). V lost 5 bases to trimming and J lost 5 bases, with 18 bases between them. CDR3 amino acids: CASSRGLIGDETQYF. In DNA, the CDR3 is TGTGCCAGCAGTCGCGGACTTATCGGGGATGAGACCCAGTACTTC.

The chain combines TRBV20-1 with TRBJ2-2; no clear D. CDR1 is DFQATT and CDR2 is SNEGSKA in the germline V gene (reference sequence). The CDR3 loop spans 14 amino acids. With 6 bases removed from V and 4 bases from J, the gap between germline ends came to 15 bases. The CDR3 bases are TGCAGTGCGCTCGCTTTAGGGCGCACCGGGGAGCTGTTTTTT. Translated, it gives CSALALGRTGELFF.

The J gene is TRBJ1-2, the V gene TRBV12-3 or TRBV12-4, with D possibly matching TRBD1 (5 bases). This CDR3 has 11 residues. DNA for the CDR3: TGTTCTTGCCGGACAATCTATGGCTACACCTTC. Protein sequence: CSCRTIYGYTF.

The chain combines TRBV30 with TRBJ1-2; tentative D call: TRBD1 (6 bases). In germline, CDR1 is GTSNPN, CDR2 SVGIG (reference sequence). Deletions cut 5 bases from V and 6 bases from J, with 16 bases between. The CDR3 sequence is 13 residues long. The DNA for the CDR3 is TGTGCCTGGGGCCGGACAGTGGTTGATGGCTACACCTTC. Translation: CAWGRTVVDGYTF.

This chain joins TRBV28 and TRBJ1-2, with 7 positions matching TRBD1. J was trimmed by 6 bases and V by 3 bases; bases with no gene match: 10. Germline V gene sequence: CDR1 MDHEN, CDR2 SYDVKM. The CDR3 extends over 15 amino acids. Here the CDR3 DNA reads TGTGCCAGCAGTTTGGGCACAGGGACAGAAGATGGCTACACCTTC. Translating it yields CASSLGTGTEDGYTF.

V is TRBV30 and J is TRBJ2-3; a possible D gene is TRBD2 (5 bases). This CDR3 comprises 14 residues. Germline loops: CDR1 GTSNPN, CDR2 SVGIG (reference sequence). V shed 0 bases and J shed 4 bases, with 11 bases lying between them. The chain's CDR3 is CAWSVLAGPDTQYF. In DNA form, the CDR3 reads TGTGCCTGGAGTGTTCTTGCGGGTCCAGATACGCAGTATTTT.

The chain carries TRBV24-1 and TRBJ1-1; D remains unclear. Germline V gene data show CDR1 as KGHDR and CDR2 as SFDVKD. The CDR3 loop spans 14 amino acids. V was shortened by 10 bases and J by 0 bases, with 14 bases between the two germline ends. CDR3 region: CATELRRLNTEAFF. The CDR3 nucleotides read TGTGCCACTGAACTGAGGCGGTTGAACACTGAAGCTTTCTTT.

This sequence joins TRBV30 and TRBJ1-1, with D tentatively TRBD1 (5 bases). Germline CDR1 GTSNPN, CDR2 SVGIG (reference sequence). The CDR3 has 13 residues. V was clipped by 3 bases and J by 10 bases, with 18 bases between them. CDR3 loop: CAWSPFSGGGAFF. CDR3 sequence (DNA): TGTGCCTGGAGCCCTTTCTCGGGGGGGGGAGCTTTCTTT.